The 16 T cell receptor beta chains below all came from one sample that was sequenced in a study of T cell responses to AZD1222 COVID-19 vaccine. Repertoires were generated with immunoSEQ multiplex PCR, while TCRdb's copy carries only in-frame clones and drops some. Among some 150,000 clones listed, about 81% were seen once. The sequenced sample was peripheral blood, obtained on day 0 of MenACWY control vaccination. These receptors all stem from an adult in good health.

The chain combines TRBV5-1 with TRBJ1-1; D perhaps matches TRBD1 (5 bases). Germline V gives CDR1 SGHRS, CDR2 YFSETQ. V lost 0 bases, J lost 4 bases, and 10 bases lay in between. The CDR3 has 14 residues. The CDR3 loop reads CASSLEGLVTEAFF. In DNA form, the CDR3 reads TGCGCCAGCAGCTTGGAGGGGTTAGTCACTGAAGCTTTCTTT.

This chain joins TRBV6-5 and TRBJ1-1; the D gene is possibly TRBD1 (5 bases). This CDR3 spans 12 amino acids. Germline CDR1 MNHEY, CDR2 SVGAGI. V lost 7 bases, J lost 4 bases, and 10 bases lay in between. The CDR3 region has the DNA TGTGCCAGCACCGGAAGGGGCACTGAAGCTTTCTTT. Its protein is CASTGRGTEAFF.

The chain links TRBV19 to TRBJ2-5, with D possibly matching TRBD1 (5 bases). Trimming left V 4 bases short and J 1 base short, with 10 bases between. Germline lookup yields CDR1 LNHDA and CDR2 SQIVND (reference sequence). The CDR3 spans 14 residues. This CDR3 is CASSTRTLQETQYF. The CDR3 DNA sequence: TGTGCCAGTAGTACCAGGACACTCCAAGAGACCCAGTACTTC.

CDR3 sequence: CASSYSDRAGGYTF. The CDR3 DNA sequence: TGTGCCAGCAGTTATTCCGACAGGGCTGGTGGCTACACCTTC. This rearrangement joins TRBV6-6 to TRBJ1-2, with 7 bases lining up with TRBD1. The CDR3 spans 14 residues. CDR1 is MNHNY and CDR2 is SVGAGI in the germline V gene (reference sequence). V lost 3 bases and J lost 7; bases outside the gene matches: 8.

V and J are TRBV7-8 and TRBJ2-1; D tentatively reads TRBD1 or TRBD2 (5 bases each). Trimming pared 7 bases from V and 3 bases from J, leaving 13 bases between. Germline-derived CDR1 and CDR2 are SGHVS and FQNEAQ. This CDR3 has 14 amino acids. The CDR3 DNA sequence: TGTGCCAGCATAGGTGGGGGAGACTACAATGAGCAGTTCTTC. Protein sequence: CASIGGGDYNEQFF.

This chain links TRBV6-6 with TRBJ2-6; D gene unclear. V lost 6 bases and J lost 0, with 6 bases in between. The CDR3 sequence is 14 residues long. Germline values: CDR1 MNHNY, CDR2 SVGAGI (reference sequence). CDR3 DNA: TGTGCCAGCAGAGAGTACTCTGGGGCCAACGTCCTGACTTTC. Amino acids: CASREYSGANVLTF.

This chain joins TRBV7-7 and TRBJ1-1; no clear D gene. The germline V gene has CDR1 SSHAT and CDR2 FNYEAQ (reference sequence). Trimming removed 4 bases at V and 10 bases at J, with 13 bases between. The CDR3 runs to 12 residues. CDR3 protein: CASSSGEAPAFF. CDR3 bases: TGTGCCAGCAGCTCTGGTGAGGCCCCAGCTTTCTTT.

The chain joins TRBV18 to TRBJ2-2; 7 bases are shared with TRBD1. CDR3 size: 15 residues. Germline loops: CDR1 KGHSH, CDR2 LQKENI. V was pared by 3 bases and J by 3 bases, with 4 bases of the junction left unmatched. CDR3 sequence (DNA): TGTGCCAGCTCACCGCCGGGACAGCACACCGGGGAGCTGTTTTTT. Translated, it gives CASSPPGQHTGELFF. Supplemented by reference TRBV18 and TRBJ2-2, the full variable domain reads NAGVMQNPRHLVRRRGQEARLRCSPMKGHSHVYWYRQLPEEGLKFMVYLQKENIIDESGMPKERFSAEFPKEGPSILRIQQVVRGDSAAYFCASSPPGQHTGELFFGEGSRLTVL.

The chain recombines TRBV2 with TRBJ1-1, with 7 bases that match TRBD1. The junction had 9 bases not matched to a gene; V was cut back by 11 bases and J by 3 bases. CDR1 is SNHLY and CDR2 is FYNNEI in the germline V gene. The CDR3 is 13 amino acids. DNA for the CDR3: TGTGCCGGCCTGGGACAGCCGGACACTGAAGCTTTCTTT. This translates into CAGLGQPDTEAFF.

This clone was seen ten or more times. The CDR3 protein is CANPRGVSTNYGYTF. The CDR3 DNA reads TGTGCCAACCCCAGAGGAGTCAGCACTAACTATGGCTACACCTTC. The chain employs TRBV6-4 and TRBJ1-2; no firm D call. The CDR3 extends over 15 amino acids. CDR1 is MRHNA and CDR2 is SNTAGT in the germline V gene. V was clipped by 10 bases and J by 0 bases, with 18 bases between them.

This sequence joins TRBV7-9 and TRBJ2-4, with D tentatively TRBD2 (6 bases). CDR1 is SEHNR, CDR2 FQNEAQ, per germline (reference sequence). CDR3 length equals 14 residues. V was pared by 3 bases and J by 7 bases, with 13 bases between. The CDR3 here is CASSFGWGDNIQYF. The CDR3, as DNA: TGTGCCAGCAGCTTCGGATGGGGGGACAACATTCAGTACTTC. The variable domain in full, with the rest retrieved from reference TRBV7-9 and TRBJ2-4, is DTGVSQNPRHKITKRGQNVTFRCDPISEHNRLYWYRQTLGQGPEFLTYFQNEAQLEKSRLLSDRFSAERPKGSFSTLEIQRTEQGDSAMYLCASSFGWGDNIQYFGAGTRLSVL.

This clone was found a few times. The chain joins TRBV10-2 to TRBJ2-3; perhaps D is TRBD1 or TRBD2 (7 bases each). CDR1 WSHSY and CDR2 SAAADI come from the germline V gene. V was clipped by 3 bases and J by 1 base, with 14 bases between them. The CDR3 extends over 16 amino acids. The CDR3, as DNA: TGCGCCAGCAGTGAATCAGGGGGGGCAGGCACAGATACGCAGTATTTT. Translation gives CASSESGGAGTDTQYF.

The chain joins TRBV11-2 to TRBJ1-5; D unclear. Germline CDR1 reads SGHAT; CDR2 reads FQNNGV. Between the trimmed V and J ends, which lost 0 bases and 3 bases, there was a span of 6 bases. CDR3 length: 14 residues. In DNA, the CDR3 is TGTGCCAGCAGCTTAGACAGAAACAATCAGCCCCAGCATTTT. Its translation is CASSLDRNNQPQHF.

The V call is TRBV28, the J call TRBJ2-6; a possible D gene is TRBD2 (6 bases). Germline-derived CDR1 and CDR2 are MDHEN and SYDVKM. The germline V and J ends were trimmed by 7 bases and 0 bases, with 16 bases remaining between them. The CDR3 extends over 17 amino acids. The CDR3 bases are TGTGCCAGCACCCCGGGACTGGGAGCCTCTGGGGCCAACGTCCTGACTTTC. It yields the protein CASTPGLGASGANVLTF. Looking up the rest from reference TRBV28 and TRBJ2-6 gives the full variable domain: DVKVTQSSRYLVKRTGEKVFLECVQDMDHENMFWYRQDPGLGLRLIYFSYDVKMKEKGDIPEGYSVSREKKERFSLILESASTNQTSMYLCASTPGLGASGANVLTFGAGSRLTVL.

This chain connects TRBV19 to TRBJ2-4; no clear D. Trimming stripped 0 bases from V and 0 bases from J, with 12 bases between. Per germline, CDR1 LNHDA and CDR2 SQIVND (reference sequence). The CDR3 totals 17 residues. The CDR3 is CASSIDGQTIAKNIQYF. The CDR3 DNA sequence: TGTGCCAGTAGTATAGACGGGCAGACCATAGCCAAAAACATTCAGTACTTC.

The rearrangement links TRBV3-1 (or the pseudogene TRBV3-2) to TRBJ2-3; D not resolved. V lost 0 bases, J lost 5 bases, and 12 bases lay in between. Germline V gives CDR1 LGHDT, CDR2 YNNKEL (reference sequence). This CDR3 is 15 amino acids long. In DNA, the CDR3 is TGTGCCAGCAGCCAAGATCTGGGGTGGGGAGATACGCAGTATTTT. Its protein is CASSQDLGWGDTQYF.